This T cell receptor beta chain was captured by sequencing in a study of cytomegalovirus exposure and HLA in healthy donors (dated by TCRdb to about 2017). General notes on the study: According to a later analysis, the approximately 120 validation repertoires were produced on the same platform as the roughly 720 repertoires of the first cohort. The study aimed to test whether cataloging public T cell receptors could reveal signatures of past pathogen exposure. A separate validation cohort of over 95 different subjects was used in addition to the roughly 640-subject first cohort. To predict cytomegalovirus infection status, the study combined high-throughput TCR immunosequencing, statistical association of individual TCRs with disease status, and machine learning. The paper's findings and limits, for the study overall: In both the original and validation cohorts, the classifier was reported to diagnose cytomegalovirus status with high specificity and sensitivity. The study listed 164 TCR beta chains as associated with cytomegalovirus. A later analysis lacked HLA typing for the validation cohort, so it scored co-occurrence in that cohort across all 130 or so repertoires. A later analysis found that TCRs clustered in the first cohort also tended to co-occur in the approximately 120 validation repertoires, with more than 90% of cluster scores above 0. The authors suggested that the approach could potentially be generalized to other disease states and immunological phenotypes. A few of the identified cytomegalovirus-associated TCR beta chains were confirmed in vitro to be specific for cytomegalovirus antigens. Most TCR sequences were seen in very few donors, while some public TCRs were found in many individuals.

For this clone: No antigen is known for it. No base quality values were provided; no much bigger clone lies one nucleotide off.

Separate from the roughly 650-subject first cohort, the validation cohort of some 130 subjects was the group to which the donors belonged. Libraries were made using the immunoSEQ multiplex PCR assay. As for how the authors treated the data: A statistical classification framework was developed to diagnose cytomegalovirus status using the catalog of TCR beta chain sequences. TCRdb took this table from immuneACCESS and kept in-frame rearrangements with V and J called. Such tables lack part of the clones; where checked against another copy, unresolved V genes explain under half of the gap, and the rest is unexplained. That table gives V, J and clone size, and the DNA gave D and trimming. The sample contains some 98,000 clones, roughly nine tenths of them found a single time. The top ten clonotypes cover around 6.3% of the sample. The junction shows trimming of 6 bases on V and 1 base on J, plus 10 bases between the germline ends. The CDR3, cysteine through phenylalanine, is 14 amino acids long. Here the CDR3 DNA is all that survives: 42 bases in frame from base 1. From a lookup of the germline V gene (reference sequence), CDR1 and CDR2 are MNHNY and SVGAGI.

The sequenced material came from PBMCs. The receptor chain draws on TRBV6-6 and TRBJ1-5; perhaps TRBD1 is the D gene, with 6 bases matching. The source is a man younger than 30 in good health and CMV-seropositive. The DNA is as follows: TGTGCCAGCAGCCTCGACAGGAGCAATCAGCCCCAGCATTTT. Its product reads: CASSLDRSNQPQHF.